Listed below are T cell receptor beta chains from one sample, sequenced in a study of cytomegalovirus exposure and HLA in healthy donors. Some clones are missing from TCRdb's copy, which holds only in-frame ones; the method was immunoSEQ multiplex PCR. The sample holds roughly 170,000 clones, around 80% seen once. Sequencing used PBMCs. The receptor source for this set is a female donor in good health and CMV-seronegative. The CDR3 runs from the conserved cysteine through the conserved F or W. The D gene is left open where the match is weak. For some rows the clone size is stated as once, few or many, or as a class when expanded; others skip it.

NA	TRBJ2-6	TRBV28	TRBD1	CASSGTAFSGANVLTF	TGTGCCAGCAGCGGGACAGCCTTCTCTGGGGCCAACGTCCTGACTTTC
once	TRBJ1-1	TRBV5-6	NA	CASSLAGEGYTEAFF	TGTGCCAGCAGCTTGGCGGGGGAGGGGTACACTGAAGCTTTCTTT
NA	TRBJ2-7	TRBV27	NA	CASRLPGRTGGALYEQYF	TGTGCCAGCAGACTGCCGGGGAGGACAGGTGGGGCCCTCTACGAGCAGTACTTC
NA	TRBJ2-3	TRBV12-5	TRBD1	CASSGTGTSTDTQYF	TGTGCTAGTTCGGGGACAGGCACTAGCACAGATACGCAGTATTTT
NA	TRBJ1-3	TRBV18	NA	CASSRSRQLQDPTIYF	TGTGCCAGCTCACGCAGTCGACAGCTCCAGGATCCCACCATATATTTT
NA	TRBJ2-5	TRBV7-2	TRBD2	CASSPRGVAAGETQYF	TGTGCCAGCAGCCCCCGGGGGGTAGCGGCCGGGGAGACCCAGTACTTC
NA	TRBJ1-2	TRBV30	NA	CAWSARGGLYGYTF	TGTGCCTGGAGCGCTCGGGGGGGTCTCTATGGCTACACCTTC
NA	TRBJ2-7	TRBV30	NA	CAWSGHPTFTQQYF	TGTGCCTGGAGTGGACATCCAACCTTTACGCAGCAGTACTTC
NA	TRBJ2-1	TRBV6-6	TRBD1	CASSPGTGWDNEQFF	TGTGCCAGCAGTCCCGGGACAGGGTGGGACAATGAGCAGTTCTTC
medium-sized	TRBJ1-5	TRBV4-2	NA	CASSQDLPPIEGNQPQHF	TGTGCCAGCAGCCAAGATCTTCCCCCAATTGAGGGCAATCAGCCCCAGCATTTT
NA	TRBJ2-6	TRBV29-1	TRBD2	CSAEVLAGEDGANVLTF	TGCAGCGCAGAGGTACTAGCGGGAGAGGATGGGGCCAACGTCCTGACTTTC
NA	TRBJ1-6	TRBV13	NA	CASSLAAVGGGRNSPLHF	TGTGCCAGCAGCTTAGCGGCCGTAGGGGGGGGACGAAATTCCCCCCTCCACTTT
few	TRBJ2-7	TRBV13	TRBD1	CASSLRDRGRVRSYEQYF	TGTGCCAGCAGCTTACGCGACAGGGGGCGCGTCAGGTCCTACGAGCAGTACTTC
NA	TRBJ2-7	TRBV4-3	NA	CASSQDGGGYEQYF	TGCGCCAGCAGCCAAGACGGCGGCGGCTACGAGCAGTACTTC
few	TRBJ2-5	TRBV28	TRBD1	CASSRQTGSWETQYF	TGTGCCAGCAGCCGGCAGACAGGGAGTTGGGAGACCCAGTACTTC
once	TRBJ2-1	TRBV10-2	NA	CASRDGWTEQFF	TGCGCCAGCAGGGACGGATGGACAGAGCAGTTCTTC
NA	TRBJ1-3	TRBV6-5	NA	CASSFSDSGNTIYF	TGTGCCAGCTCCTTCAGCGACTCTGGAAACACCATATATTTT
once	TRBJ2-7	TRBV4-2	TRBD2	CASSQGLAVIYEQYF	TGTGCCAGCAGCCAGGGTCTAGCGGTAATTTACGAGCAGTACTTC
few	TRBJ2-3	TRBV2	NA	CASSSGLDTQYF	TGTGCCAGCAGTTCAGGACTAGATACGCAGTATTTT
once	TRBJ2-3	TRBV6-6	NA	CASDISRRGDMQYF	TGTGCCAGCGACATTAGCAGGAGGGGAGATATGCAGTATTTT
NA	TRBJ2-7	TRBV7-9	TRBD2	CASSFRLAGGVGEQYF	TGTGCCAGCAGCTTCAGACTAGCGGGAGGGGTTGGCGAGCAGTACTTC
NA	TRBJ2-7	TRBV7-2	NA	CASSIQGWREVTYEQYF	TGTGCCAGCAGCATACAGGGGTGGCGGGAGGTGACCTACGAGCAGTACTTC
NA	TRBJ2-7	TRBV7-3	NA	CASSLSPFNEQYF	TGTGCCAGCAGCTTATCCCCCTTTAACGAGCAGTACTTC
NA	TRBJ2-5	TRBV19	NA	CASSAVRGWVETQYF	TGTGCCAGTAGCGCCGTCAGGGGTTGGGTAGAGACCCAGTACTTC
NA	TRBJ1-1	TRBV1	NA	CTSSPRGIAFF	TGCACCAGCAGCCCTCGCGGGATTGCTTTCTTT
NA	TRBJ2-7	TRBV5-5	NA	CASSLGGSPYEQYF	TGTGCCAGCAGCTTGGGAGGGAGCCCCTACGAGCAGTACTTC
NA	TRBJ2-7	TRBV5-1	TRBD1	CASSTRRDRGPYEQYF	TGCGCCAGCAGCACCCGCCGGGACAGGGGGCCCTACGAGCAGTACTTC
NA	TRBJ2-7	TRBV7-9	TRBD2	CASSVAGVYEQYF	TGTGCCAGCTCGGTAGCGGGGGTCTACGAGCAGTACTTC
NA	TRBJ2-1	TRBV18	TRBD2	CASSPIGGDSNEQFF	TGTGCCAGCTCACCAATCGGGGGGGATAGCAATGAGCAGTTCTTC
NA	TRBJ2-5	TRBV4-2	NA	CASSQDTPSQETQYF	TGTGCCAGCAGCCAAGATACACCCTCCCAAGAGACCCAGTACTTC
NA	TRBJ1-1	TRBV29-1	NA	CSVELGIGTEAFF	TGCAGCGTTGAGCTAGGCATTGGGACTGAAGCTTTCTTT
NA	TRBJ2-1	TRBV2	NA	CASSVRGPNEQFF	TGTGCCAGCAGTGTACGCGGGCCCAATGAGCAGTTCTTC
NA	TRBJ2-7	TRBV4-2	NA	CASSQDGVQANYEQYF	TGTGCCAGCAGCCAAGATGGGGTACAGGCTAACTACGAGCAGTACTTC
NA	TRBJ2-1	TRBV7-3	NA	CASSSPNRDSEQFF	TGTGCCAGCAGCTCCCCAAATCGAGACAGCGAGCAGTTCTTC
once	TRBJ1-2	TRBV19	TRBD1	CASSPTGTGSFYGYTF	TGTGCCAGTAGTCCTACCGGGACAGGGTCGTTCTATGGCTACACCTTC
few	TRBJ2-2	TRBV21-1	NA	CASSKGGIGGNYTGELFF	TGTGCCAGCAGCAAAGGGGGTATTGGGGGGAATTACACCGGGGAGCTGTTTTTT
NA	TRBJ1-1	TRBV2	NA	CASSEARTANTEAFF	TGTGCCAGCAGTGAAGCCAGGACAGCGAACACTGAAGCTTTCTTT
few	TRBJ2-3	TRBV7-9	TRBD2	CASSLARGGSTDTQYF	TGTGCCAGCAGCTTAGCTCGCGGGGGGTCCACAGATACGCAGTATTTT
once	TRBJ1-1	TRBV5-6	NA	CASSSPGGREEAFF	TGTGCCAGCAGCTCACCGGGAGGGCGAGAAGAAGCTTTCTTT
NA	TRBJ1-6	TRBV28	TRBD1	CASRPPGQGWNSPLHF	TGTGCCAGCAGGCCACCGGGACAGGGGTGGAATTCACCCCTCCACTTT
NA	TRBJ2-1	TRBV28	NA	CASRSAGTLGNEQFF	TGTGCCAGCAGGAGTGCCGGGACTCTTGGGAATGAGCAGTTCTTC
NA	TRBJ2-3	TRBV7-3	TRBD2	CASSEGGGTDTQYF	TGTGCCAGCAGCGAGGGAGGGGGCACAGATACGCAGTATTTT
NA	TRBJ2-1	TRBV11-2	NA	CASSFRPGNEQFF	TGTGCCAGCAGCTTTCGTCCGGGAAATGAGCAGTTCTTC
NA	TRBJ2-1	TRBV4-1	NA	CASSRPGGNYNEQFF	TGCGCCAGCAGCCGACCCGGGGGAAACTACAATGAGCAGTTCTTC
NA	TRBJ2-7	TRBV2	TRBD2	CASSQTRLAGVSEQYF	TGTGCCAGCAGCCAAACTCGACTAGCGGGAGTTTCCGAGCAGTACTTC
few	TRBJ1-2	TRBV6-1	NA	CASGGETAKNYGYTF	TGTGCCAGCGGGGGGGAGACAGCCAAAAACTATGGCTACACCTTC
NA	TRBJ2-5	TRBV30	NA	CAWSVSGETQYF	TGTGCCTGGAGTGTAAGTGGCGAGACCCAGTACTTC
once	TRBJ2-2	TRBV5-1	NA	CASSPGSIENTGELFF	TGCGCCAGCAGTCCCGGGAGTATAGAGAACACCGGGGAGCTGTTTTTT
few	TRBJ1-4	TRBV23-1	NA	CASSQSPGHLEGEGEKLFF	TGCGCCAGCAGTCAATCACCGGGTCATTTGGAAGGGGAGGGAGAAAAACTGTTTTTT
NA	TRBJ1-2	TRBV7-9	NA	CASSSAGTRGYGYTF	TGTGCCAGCAGCTCTGCCGGGACAAGGGGCTATGGCTACACCTTC
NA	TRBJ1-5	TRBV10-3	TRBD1	CAIRRDRNQPQHF	TGTGCCATCAGGAGGGACAGAAATCAGCCCCAGCATTTT
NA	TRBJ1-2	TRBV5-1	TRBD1	CASSPRSGQGNYGYTF	TGCGCCAGCAGCCCGAGGTCGGGACAGGGGAACTATGGCTACACCTTC
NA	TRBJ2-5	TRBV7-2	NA	CASSRLGHVKETQYF	TGTGCCAGCAGCCGCCTCGGACATGTGAAAGAGACCCAGTACTTC
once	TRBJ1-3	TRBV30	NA	CAWSPLGSSGNTIYF	TGTGCCTGGAGTCCACTGGGGAGCTCTGGAAACACCATATATTTT
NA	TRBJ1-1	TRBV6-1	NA	CASSVQTGYPEAFF	TGTGCCAGCAGTGTGCAGACAGGCTACCCTGAAGCTTTCTTT
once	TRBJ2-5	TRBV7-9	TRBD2	CASSPRLAGGGETQYF	TGTGCCAGCAGCCCTCGACTAGCGGGAGGGGGAGAGACCCAGTACTTC
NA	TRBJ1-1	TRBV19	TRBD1	CASYDRGTEAFF	TGTGCCAGTTACGACAGGGGCACTGAAGCTTTCTTT